The text below deals with one TCR beta chain. The antigen is undetermined. This CDR3 comprises 13 residues. V dropped 3 bases and J dropped 4 bases, with 7 bases sitting between them. Per germline, CDR1 KGHSH and CDR2 LQKENI. These data originate in a study of cytomegalovirus exposure and HLA in healthy donors. Study observations and caveats: Most of the TCR beta V segments (in an earlier analysis) were productive either about 87% or about 30% of the time. Most sequenced TCRs were rare (though some public TCRs occurred in many donors). The study flagged around 150 TCR beta chains as cytomegalovirus-associated.

Use of 60 Vbeta and 13 Jbeta primers characterized the PCR. TCRdb's copy holds only in-frame clones and misses some; the assay was immunoSEQ multiplex PCR. This listing includes 200,000 to 250,000 clones. The gene calls are TRBV18 and TRBJ1-5; D unclear. This TCR was recovered from a woman aged 25-40 years in good health and CMV-seropositive. Sequenced material: PBMCs. The CDR3 DNA reads as TGTGCCAGCTCACCGGTACGGAATCAGCCCCAGCATTTT. Residues: CASSPVRNQPQHF.